The 5 T cell receptor beta chains below all came from one sample that was sequenced in a study of T cell responses to AZD1222 COVID-19 vaccine. Some clones are missing from TCRdb's copy, which holds only in-frame ones; the method was immunoSEQ multiplex PCR. Of around 130,000 clones detected, roughly 93% appear once; the ten largest clones hold roughly 7%. Source: peripheral blood, taken on day 0 of AZD1222 vaccination. Receptor source: an adult in good health.

CDR3 sequence (DNA): TGCGCCAGCAGTTACCATTCCCCAGATACGCAGTATTTT. This sequence encodes CASSYHSPDTQYF. The chain employs TRBV5-1 and TRBJ2-3; D not certain. Germline assignment: CDR1 SGHRS and CDR2 YFSETQ. V lost 5 bases and J 4 bases, leaving 11 bases between the germline ends. This CDR3 is 13 amino acids long.

The chain has TRBV28 and TRBJ1-1; D not resolved. CDR1 MDHEN and CDR2 SYDVKM come from the germline V gene. This CDR3 has 11 amino acids. Between the trimmed V and J ends, which lost 2 bases and 5 bases, there was a span of 3 bases. CDR3 DNA: TGTGCCAGCAGTTTAGGGACTGAAGCTTTCTTT. This translates into CASSLGTEAFF.

The chain joins TRBV7-2 to TRBJ2-7; the D gene is possibly TRBD2 (6 bases). V lost 0 bases and J 3 bases, leaving 9 bases between the germline ends. CDR3 size: 14 residues. Germline V lookup: CDR1 SGHTA, CDR2 FQGNSA. CDR3 nucleotide sequence: TGTGCCAGCAGCTTAGCGGGAGGTTACTACGAGCAGTACTTC. Residues: CASSLAGGYYEQYF.

This clone was counted only a few times. V and J are TRBV6-5 and TRBJ1-2; D might be TRBD1 (5 bases). The V end lost 2 bases, the J end lost 4 bases, and 8 bases lay between the germline ends. Germline CDR1 MNHEY, CDR2 SVGAGI. The CDR3 totals 13 residues. The CDR3 loop reads CASSYRTFYGYTF. The CDR3 region has the DNA TGTGCCAGCAGTTACAGGACATTCTATGGCTACACCTTC.

The V call is TRBV28, the J call TRBJ1-2, with 7 bases lining up with TRBD1. Germline V CDR1 and CDR2: MDHEN, SYDVKM. The CDR3 extends over 13 amino acids. Unmatched junction bases numbered 8, after V lost 5 bases and J lost 8 bases. This chain's CDR3 is CASSDSGGRGYTF. CDR3 sequence (DNA): TGTGCCAGCAGTGACTCAGGGGGAAGGGGCTACACCTTC.